This T cell receptor beta chain is drawn from a study of cytomegalovirus exposure and HLA in healthy donors (dated by TCRdb to 2016 to 2017). About the investigation overall: An earlier analysis of about 530 of the donors reported about 300 Gb of sequence data and about 120 million unique TCR beta sequences obtained from some 170 million T cells. The study combined high-throughput TCR immunosequencing, statistical association of individual TCRs with disease status, and machine learning to predict cytomegalovirus infection status. Every repertoire in the discovery cohort had been generated on one and the same sequencing platform. HLA typing included class I and class II loci at four-digit resolution. Alongside the repertoire data, information on donor age, sex, ethnicity and CMV serostatus was compiled. An early release that covered 500 to 800 HLA-typed donors contained approximately 300 gigabases of sequencing data and some 87 million unique TCR sequences. The study was designed to test whether signatures of past pathogen exposure could be identified by cataloging public T cell receptors. Along with the roughly 700-subject first cohort, a separate validation cohort of 120 different subjects was used. Using immunosequencing, the study profiled T cell repertoires from 666 subjects and related those repertoires to cytomegalovirus serostatus. Typing coverage varied by locus: about 620-640 donors for A, B, C, DRB1 and DQB1; approximately 500 for DQA1; about 590 for DPA1; approximately 450 for DPB1. The genetic ancestry cluster associated with self-reported Caucasian donors included about 81% of the approximately 400 genotyped donors. In the later analysis, no new phenotypic data were used to find candidate immune exposures; instead, reliance was placed on TCR beta sequences and their occurrence across donors. In a later analysis, previously published TCR beta repertoires from more than 500 donors were re-analyzed and high-resolution HLA genotyping was added so that TCR occurrence patterns could be studied. Among 300 to 450 genotyped donors of the cohort, an average of approximately 250,000 unique TCR beta nucleotide sequences were sequenced per donor, roughly 20% of them non-productive. An earlier analysis of 587 of the donors applied high-throughput TCR beta sequencing to assess whether each TCR beta V gene segment acted as functional or pseudogenic. A later genetic analysis took genome-wide SNP genotypes for about 55% of the roughly 670 donors and used that subset as a discovery cohort. A handful of DR-DQ haplotypes were handled as single units for association and clustering because linkage in the cohort was strong. Broader findings and caveats from the paper: Assigning TCR associations to individual alleles was difficult when HLA alleles, especially DR and DQ, strongly co-occurred. Because counts were too low, seventeen rarely observed V segments, including chromosome 9 orphons, were left out of the earlier analysis of about 620 of the donors. HLA typing was unavailable for some donors at each locus, so association tests used only the typed subset. The authors suggested that the approach could potentially be generalized to other disease states and immunological phenotypes. CMV serostatus was the only immune exposure information available for the cohort. A cluster of highly shared sequence variants was judged likely to represent a technical artifact of the sequencing pipeline. In a later genetic analysis, fewer N-insertions in productive TCRs were reported among donors in an Asian-associated ancestry cluster than the roughly 700-donor mean. A further reported finding was that TCR beta sequences accurately predicted the HLA-A and HLA-B alleles for most subjects in the first cohort. In a later analysis, more than 15,000 TCR beta sequences were associated with specific HLA alleles at a false discovery rate of 0.05. In a later genetic analysis, a missense DCLRE1C variant was associated with V-gene and J-gene trimming of TCR beta chains, and the association was replicated in an independent cohort. Broadly in line with IMGT annotations, most TCR beta V segments showed up in productive rearrangements about 90% or about 30% of the time in an earlier analysis of around 600 of the donors. In both the original and validation cohorts, the classifier was reported to diagnose cytomegalovirus status with high specificity and sensitivity. A later analysis found that HLA-associated TCR beta chains were more clonally expanded and had lower generation probabilities than equally common non-associated chains. Only TCR beta chains were sequenced in this cohort, and the absence of alpha or paired-chain data limited detectable features. Three of the identified cytomegalovirus-associated TCR beta chains were confirmed in vitro to be specific for cytomegalovirus antigens. The study listed 150 to 200 TCR beta chains as associated with cytomegalovirus. The presence/absence analyses assumed that sequencing depth was roughly uniform across donors, and that assumption may not be true. Most TCR sequences were observed very rarely across donors, whereas some public TCRs were present in many individuals. Linkage disequilibrium might explain the correlated functional status among segregating V segments, but an unknown experimental factor could not be ruled out. Most CMV-associated TCR beta chains appeared to be HLA-restricted in a later analysis, and the HLA associations seemed to be driven largely by CMV exposure. In a later analysis, the rate of TCR association differed among HLA loci, with DRB1 alleles having the most associated TCRs and HLA-C alleles having the fewest. According to a later analysis, parvovirus B19, influenza, CMV and Epstein-Barr virus appeared linked to several top co-occurrence clusters.

The cohort comprised 666 healthy bone marrow donors. All cohort members were sampled while nominally healthy, although unrecorded immune exposures were likely present. The donor was CMV seronegative and belonged to the group of 352 seronegative cohort members. A peripheral blood sample was collected from each donor, and TCR beta sequencing was performed on peripheral blood mononuclear cells. Genomic DNA extraction from the blood cell samples was performed with the Qiagen DNeasy Blood Extraction Kit. Library construction relied on the immunoSEQ multiplex PCR assay. For the multiplex PCR, a mixture combining 60 forward primers for TCR Vbeta segments and 13 reverse primers for TCR Jbeta segments was used. The CDR3 region of rearranged TCR beta genes was amplified from genomic DNA with a multiplex PCR assay. The amplified TCR beta libraries were sequenced on the Illumina HiSeq System as 87-base-pair reads. Processing in the source paper ran as follows. A later analysis tallied approximately 87 million unique TCR beta chains across the 550 to 850 repertoires, and 10 million to 11 million of those chains were shared by two or more donors. A nearest-neighbor algorithm error-corrected the raw reads and collapsed the reads into unique sequences, merging closely related sequences to remove PCR and sequencing errors. V, D and J gene segments were assigned by aligning CDR3 sequences to IMGT reference sequences. For a sequence to be retained, a match of at least six nucleotides to both a V gene segment and a J gene segment was required. A rearrangement counted as productive if the CDR3 had no stop codons and remained in frame with V and J, and every other rearrangement counted as non-productive. CDR3 was defined according to IMGT convention as the region running from the second conserved V-encoded cysteine to the conserved J-encoded phenylalanine. In an earlier analysis of 500 to 650 of the donors, sequences lacking an unambiguous match to a single V gene segment were excluded. In an earlier analysis of approximately 590 of the donors, V segments were called functional above 56.7% productive rearrangements and were called segregating when the between-donor standard deviation exceeded 5%. A statistical classification framework was built for diagnosing cytomegalovirus status from the catalog of TCR beta chain sequences. In a later analysis, TCR nucleotide sequences were compared against IMGT/GENE-DB human TR gene sequences so that V and J genes could be assigned. Using the TCRdist pipeline, a later analysis assigned CDR3 sequences along with most-parsimonious VDJ recombination scenarios. In a later analysis, every TCR beta chain was defined by the combination of its CDR3 amino acid sequence and its V-gene family, and reads without a unique V-gene family were dropped. To address suspected cross-contamination and a sequencing artifact, a later analysis removed a few hundred highly shared, low-generation-probability nucleotide sequences. For each public chain, a later analysis derived a clonal expansion index from normalized ranks of inferred template counts within each repertoire. In a later analysis, generation probabilities were computed using a VDJ recombination model fitted to out-of-frame rearrangements, and the results were checked against IGoR. Hypergeometric tests were used in a later analysis to score TCR-TCR, TCR-HLA and TCR-CMV co-occurrence, with a repertoire-size bias correction applied to the TCR pairs. To estimate false discovery rates, a later analysis permuted the HLA or CMV assignments 20 times. In a later analysis, co-occurring TCRs were grouped with DBSCAN, and TCRdist sequence similarity was added when clustering was performed within HLA-allele-positive subsets. Co-occurrence clustering excluded repertoires with fewer than 30,000 or more than 120,000 public chains, plus five with anomalous nucleotide sharing. In its TCRdb copy, this immuneACCESS table keeps in-frame sequences only and misses some clones. Where compared with another copy, unresolved V genes explain less than half of these, and the others have no known cause. That table is the source of V, J and clone size, and D and trimming were worked out from the DNA. The sample table contains hundreds of thousands of clones; only one count was recorded for roughly 84% of them. The biggest ten clones account for over 1.1% of the sample.

About this clone: The specificity of this receptor is unknown. No base qualities exist here, and no much larger clone lies one base off it.

What was sequenced was PBMCs. This clonotype was obtained from a girl between 5 and 17 years old in good health and CMV-seronegative.

The CDR3 amino acid sequence is: CASSLASPEAFF. The nucleotides read TGTGCCAGCAGTTTGGCATCCCCTGAAGCTTTCTTT. The chain joins TRBV28 to TRBJ1-1, with the D gene not clear enough to name. The CDR3 spans 12 residues, from the cysteine through the phenylalanine. Solely the CDR3 DNA is kept, with 36 bases framed from the first base. The germline V gene sets CDR1 to MDHEN and CDR2 to SYDVKM. Trimming at the junction amounts to 3 bases on V and 6 bases on J, and the germline ends lie 8 bases apart.